A single sample gave rise to the 16 T cell receptor beta chains below, sequenced in a study of blood T cell repertoires in COVID-19. Some clones are missing from TCRdb's copy, which holds only in-frame ones; the method was immunoSEQ multiplex PCR. The table shows 190,000 or so clones, with more than 75% occurring only once. The sample comprised peripheral blood. The receptor set was obtained from a man aged 35 to 55 with active or convalescent COVID-19.

The chain employs TRBV5-1 and TRBJ2-6, with 7 bases lining up with TRBD1. There are 19 residues in the CDR3. CDR1 is SGHRS and CDR2 is YFSETQ in the germline V gene. V trimming: 4 bases; J trimming: 0 bases; junction bases outside the gene matches: 13. CDR3 region: CASSGGTGTENSGANVLTF. In nucleotides, the CDR3 is TGCGCCAGCAGCGGAGGCACCGGGACAGAAAACTCTGGGGCCAACGTCCTGACTTTC.

The genes are TRBV7-3 and TRBJ1-3, with 7 bases identical to TRBD1. Trimming cost V 1 base and J 10 bases; bases outside gene matches: 13. CDR1 is SGHTA and CDR2 is FQGTGA in the germline V gene. This CDR3 region has 16 residues. DNA for the CDR3: TGTGCCAGCAGCTTAATGGGACAGCCTAATAGAAGGACCATATATTTT. It is translated as CASSLMGQPNRRTIYF.

The V call is TRBV21-1, the J call TRBJ2-1; TRBD2, the table's D call, was not compared with the DNA. TRBV21-1 is flagged as a pseudogene. The CDR3 has 18 residues. Written as DNA, the CDR3 is TGTGCCAGCAGCAAAGTTCAATGTCGCGGGGGGGGCCGGGATGAGCAGTTCTTC. Translation: CASSKVQCRGGGRDEQFF.

The chain links TRBV27 to TRBJ1-1; 8 positions agree with TRBD1. J gave up 1 base and V 7 bases, and 5 bases lay outside the gene matches. The V gene's germline CDR1 is MNHEY and CDR2 SMNVEV (reference sequence). The length of the CDR3 is 14 residues. The CDR3 reads CASKQGGGNTEAFF. In DNA, the CDR3 is TGTGCCAGCAAACAGGGGGGAGGGAACACTGAAGCTTTCTTT.

The chain carries TRBV12-3 or TRBV12-4 and TRBJ1-1; perhaps TRBD1 as D (5 bases). Trimming took off 6 bases at V and 0 bases at J, with 8 bases between the two ends. This CDR3 has 13 residues. CDR3: CASRLTVNTEAFF. The CDR3 DNA follows: TGTGCCAGCAGGTTGACAGTGAACACTGAAGCTTTCTTT.

The gene calls are TRBV6-2 or TRBV6-3 and TRBJ2-6; D possibly corresponds to TRBD2 (7 bases). Trimming pared 6 bases from V and 0 bases from J, leaving 18 bases between. The CDR3 is made up of 18 amino acids. Per the germline V gene, CDR1 is MNHEY and CDR2 is SVGEGT. Here the CDR3 reads CASSPLGGPSSGANVLTF. The DNA of the CDR3 is TGTGCCAGCAGCCCCTTGGGGGGGCCCTCCTCTGGGGCCAACGTCCTGACTTTC.

The chain couples TRBV7-3 to TRBJ2-1; a possible D gene is TRBD2 (6 bases). CDR1 is SGHTA and CDR2 is FQGTGA in the germline V gene. The CDR3 totals 12 residues. Trimming left V 4 bases short and J 6 bases short, with 7 bases between. Here the CDR3 reads CASSSLANEQFF. The CDR3 coding sequence is TGTGCCAGCAGCTCACTAGCCAATGAGCAGTTCTTC.

On this clone: At one end, the junction sequence differs from germline, possibly due to a read error. The V call is TRBV7-9, the J call TRBJ2-7, with 7 bases that match TRBD1. The germline V gene encodes CDR1 SEHNR and CDR2 FQNEAQ (reference sequence). There are 14 residues in the CDR3. As DNA, the CDR3 is TGTGCCAGCACCTTAGGACAGGCAAAGTCCGAGCAGTACTTC. Its translation: CASTLGQAKSEQYF. Full variable domain (rest looked up from reference TRBV7-9 and TRBJ2-7): DTGVSQNPRHKITKRGQNVTFRCDPISEHNRLYWYRQTLGQGPEFLTYFQNEAQLEKSRLLSDRFSAERPKGSFSTLEIQRTEQGDSAMYLCASTLGQAKSEQYFGPGTRLTVT.

The chain joins TRBV2 to TRBJ2-7, with no clear D. Germline CDR1 and CDR2: SNHLY and FYNNEI. V lost 6 bases, J lost 3 bases, and 3 bases lay in between. The CDR3 runs to 10 residues. CDR3 sequence: CASRYYEQYF. In DNA, the CDR3 is TGTGCCAGCAGATACTACGAGCAGTACTTC.

This clone was detected a few times. The rearrangement joins TRBV21-1 to TRBJ1-1. TRBV21-1 has pseudogene status. This CDR3 comprises 13 residues. CDR3 nucleotide sequence: TGTGCCAGCAGCAAAGATGGGAGGACTGAAGCTTTCTTT. As protein: CASSKDGRTEAFF.

The gene calls are TRBV3-1 (or the pseudogene TRBV3-2) and TRBJ2-7; possible D gene TRBD2, 5 bases. Trimming removed 0 bases from V and 2 bases from J, with 8 bases in between. CDR3 length equals 14 residues. CDR1 is LGHDT and CDR2 is YNNKEL in the germline V gene (reference sequence). The CDR3 spells CASSQDVSAYEQYF. CDR3 DNA: TGTGCCAGCAGCCAAGATGTTAGCGCCTACGAGCAGTACTTC.

Worth noting for this clone: This specimen includes other DNA sequences encoding the same CDR3. The rearrangement uses TRBV12-3 or TRBV12-4 and TRBJ2-3, with TRBD2 as a possible D gene (6 bases). The CDR3 sequence is 13 residues long. The ends were cut back, 3 bases at V and 6 bases at J, with 10 bases in the middle. The CDR3 region is CASSFGGADTQYF. The CDR3 region has the DNA TGTGCCAGCAGTTTTGGCGGGGCGGATACGCAGTATTTT.

This rearrangement joins TRBV11-2 to TRBJ1-6; no definite D call. The CDR3 is 17 residues long. Germline loops: CDR1 SGHAT, CDR2 FQNNGV. The germline V and J ends were trimmed by 2 bases and 0 bases, with 11 bases remaining between them. CDR3 residues: CASSLPPGRSYNSPLHF. The DNA of the CDR3 is TGTGCCAGCAGCTTACCTCCAGGCCGCTCCTATAATTCACCCCTCCACTTT.

The chain carries TRBV19 and TRBJ2-7, with D possibly being TRBD1 (6 bases). The length of the CDR3 is 13 residues. Germline V lookup: CDR1 LNHDA, CDR2 SQIVND (reference sequence). V lost 1 base and J 6 bases, leaving 10 bases between the germline ends. The CDR3: CASSIGSGVEQYF. Written as DNA, the CDR3 is TGTGCCAGTAGTATAGGGTCAGGGGTCGAGCAGTACTTC.

The chain joins TRBV29-1 to TRBJ1-1, with no clear D. Per germline, CDR1 SQVTM and CDR2 ANQGSEA. This CDR3 is built from 12 residues. The V gene lost 1 base and the J gene lost 11 bases, with 14 bases spanning the gap. For the CDR3, the DNA is TGCAGCGTTGAAGGAGGGATCGAGAGGGCTTTCTTT. This codes for CSVEGGIERAFF.

The chain employs TRBV11-2 and TRBJ2-5; D gene ambiguous. The CDR3 length is 13 residues. The germline gives CDR1 SGHAT, CDR2 FQNNGV. Trimming took 2 bases from V and 5 from J, leaving 9 bases between them. This CDR3 reads CASSLSDGETQYF. As DNA, the CDR3 is TGTGCCAGCAGCTTAAGCGACGGGGAGACCCAGTACTTC.